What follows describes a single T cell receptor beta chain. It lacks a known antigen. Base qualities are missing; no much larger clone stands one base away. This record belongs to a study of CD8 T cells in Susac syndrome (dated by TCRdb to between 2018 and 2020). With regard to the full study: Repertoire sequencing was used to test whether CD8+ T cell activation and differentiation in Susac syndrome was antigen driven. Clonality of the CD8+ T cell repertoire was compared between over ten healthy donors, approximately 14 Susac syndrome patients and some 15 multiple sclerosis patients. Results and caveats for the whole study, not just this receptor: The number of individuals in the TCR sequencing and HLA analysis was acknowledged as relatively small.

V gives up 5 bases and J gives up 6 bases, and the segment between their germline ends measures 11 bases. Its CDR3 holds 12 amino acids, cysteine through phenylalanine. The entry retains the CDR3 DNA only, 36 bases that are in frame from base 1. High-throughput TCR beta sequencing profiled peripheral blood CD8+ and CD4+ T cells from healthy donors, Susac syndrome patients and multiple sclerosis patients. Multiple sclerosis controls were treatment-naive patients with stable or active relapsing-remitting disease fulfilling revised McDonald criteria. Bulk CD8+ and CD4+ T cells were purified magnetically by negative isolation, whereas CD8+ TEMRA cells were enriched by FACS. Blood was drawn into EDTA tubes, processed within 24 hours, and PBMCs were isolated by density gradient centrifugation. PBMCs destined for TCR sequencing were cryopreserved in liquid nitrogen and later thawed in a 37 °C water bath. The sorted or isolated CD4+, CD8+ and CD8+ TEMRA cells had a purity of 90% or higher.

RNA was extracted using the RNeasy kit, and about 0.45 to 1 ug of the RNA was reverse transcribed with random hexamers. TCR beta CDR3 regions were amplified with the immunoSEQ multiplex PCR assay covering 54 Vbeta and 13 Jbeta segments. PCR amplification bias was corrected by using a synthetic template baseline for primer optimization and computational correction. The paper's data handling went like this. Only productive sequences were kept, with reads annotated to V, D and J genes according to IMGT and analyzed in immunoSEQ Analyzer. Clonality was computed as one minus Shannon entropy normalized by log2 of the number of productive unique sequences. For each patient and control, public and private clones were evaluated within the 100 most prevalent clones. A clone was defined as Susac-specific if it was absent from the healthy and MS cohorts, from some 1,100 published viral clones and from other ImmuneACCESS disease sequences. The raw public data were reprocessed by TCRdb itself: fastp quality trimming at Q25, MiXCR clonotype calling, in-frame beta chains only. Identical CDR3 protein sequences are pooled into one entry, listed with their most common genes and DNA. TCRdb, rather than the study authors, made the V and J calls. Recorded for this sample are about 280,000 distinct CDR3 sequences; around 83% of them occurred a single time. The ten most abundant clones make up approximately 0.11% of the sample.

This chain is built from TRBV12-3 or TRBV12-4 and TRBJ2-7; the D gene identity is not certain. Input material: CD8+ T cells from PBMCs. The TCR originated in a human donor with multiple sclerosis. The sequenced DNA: TGTGCCAGCAGTCGACAATCTCGCGAGCAGTACTTC. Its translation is CASSRQSREQYF.